The sequence of this T cell receptor beta chain was determined in a study of OX40 agonist ivuxolimab in advanced cancers. Study in general: Dosing consisted of intravenous ivuxolimab at 0.01 to 10 mg/kg every 2 weeks.

The table lists this clone with a few counts. What it binds is unknown. Germline trimming cut 3 bases from V and 5 bases from J; bases unmatched to any gene: 8. Germline CDR1 is SQVTM and CDR2 is ANQGSEA. The CDR3 is made up of 15 amino acids. Findings and limits, study-wide: At 0.1 to 3.0 mg/kg, clonal expansion of CD4+ and CD8+ blood T cells had occurred by week 6.

Here immunoSEQ multiplex PCR was the method, and the copy in TCRdb shows in-frame clones only, minus some. The sample yields some 20,000 clones, 79% seen once. This chain uses TRBV29-1 with TRBJ2-1; 9 nucleotides line up with TRBD1. The TCR comes from an adult with an advanced solid tumor such as melanoma, head and neck, liver or kidney cancer. The sequences come from CD4+ or CD8+ T cells sorted from blood, collected in a trial of the OX40 agonist ivuxolimab. The CDR3 sequence: CSVENDRGDNNEQFF. CDR3 coding DNA: TGCAGCGTTGAGAATGACAGGGGGGATAACAATGAGCAGTTCTTC.